A single sample gave rise to the 18 T cell receptor beta chains below, sequenced in a study of T cell changes during pregnancy in multiple sclerosis. The assay was immunoSEQ multiplex PCR, and TCRdb's table has in-frame clones only and misses some. The data show 40,000 to 45,000 clones, with about 93% seen just once and roughly 0.7% held by the top ten. Material: CD4+ T cells from peripheral blood mononuclear cells, obtained before pregnancy. These receptors all come from a female donor with multiple sclerosis, enrolled in a pregnancy study.

The rearrangement joins TRBV30 to TRBJ2-1; tentative D call: TRBD2 (7 bases). CDR3 length equals 15 residues. From germline, CDR1 is GTSNPN and CDR2 SVGIG (reference sequence). V was cut by 3 bases and J by 0 bases, with 12 bases left in between. This CDR3 reads CAWRGGLLSYNEQFF. CDR3 bases: TGTGCCTGGAGGGGGGGGCTACTCTCCTACAATGAGCAGTTCTTC.

The chain is built from TRBV6-5 and TRBJ1-1; a possible D gene is TRBD1 (5 bases). In germline, CDR1 is MNHEY, CDR2 SVGAGI. The V gene lost 6 bases and the J gene lost 2 bases, with 13 bases spanning the gap. The CDR3 contains 14 residues. CDR3 protein: CASSAGGQNTEAFF. CDR3 coding DNA: TGTGCCAGCAGCGCCGGCGGACAAAACACTGAAGCTTTCTTT.

This chain joins TRBV19 and TRBJ2-3, with TRBD2 matching over 10 bases. Per the germline V gene, CDR1 is LNHDA and CDR2 is SQIVND (reference sequence). CDR3 length equals 14 residues. V lost 6 bases and J lost 3; bases outside the gene matches: 3. The CDR3 is CASRLAGTTDTQYF. The CDR3 nucleotides read TGTGCCAGTAGACTAGCGGGGACTACAGATACGCAGTATTTT.

As DNA, the CDR3 is TGTGCCAGCAGCCAAGTTCGGGGGTTGGGGGGGGTTTTCTTT. Its translation is CASSQVRGLGGVFF. The rearrangement joins TRBV4-2 to TRBJ1-1, with D possibly TRBD1 on 5 matching bases. In germline, CDR1 is LGHNA, CDR2 YNFKEQ. The CDR3 has 14 amino acids. V was clipped by 1 base and J by 13 bases, with 19 bases between them.

This rearrangement joins TRBV2 to TRBJ2-3; TRBD2 agrees at 14 bases. Germline V gene data show CDR1 as SNHLY and CDR2 as FYNNEI. Losses at the gene ends were 6 bases for V and 2 bases for J; bases not matched to a gene: 4. This CDR3 contains 16 residues. CDR3 in DNA: TGTGCCAGCAGGAGACTAGCGGGGGGGTACACAGATACGCAGTATTTT. Its translation: CASRRLAGGYTDTQYF.

The chain joins TRBV29-1 to TRBJ2-7, with 11 bases aligning to TRBD2. CDR1 is SQVTM, CDR2 ANQGSEA, per germline. J was trimmed by 1 base and V by 7 bases; bases with no gene match: 6. The CDR3 contains 14 residues. CDR3 amino acids: CSAETSGGSYEQYF. Here the CDR3 DNA reads TGCAGCGCCGAAACTAGCGGGGGATCCTACGAGCAGTACTTC.

This rearrangement joins TRBV28 to TRBJ1-4; 7 bases map to TRBD1. The CDR3 sequence is 14 residues long. Trimming at V came to 6 bases and at J to 7 bases, leaving 8 bases not matched to a gene. Germline V gene data show CDR1 as MDHEN and CDR2 as SYDVKM. CDR3 in DNA: TGTGCCAGCAGCCCAGGGGGTGGCGGTGAAAAACTGTTTTTT. Translation gives CASSPGGGGEKLFF.

The J gene is TRBJ1-4, the V gene TRBV19; D may be TRBD1 (5 bases). The germline V gene encodes CDR1 LNHDA and CDR2 SQIVND (reference sequence). Trimming shortened V by 1 base and J by 8 bases, and 17 bases separated the two germline ends. The CDR3 loop spans 16 amino acids. CDR3 residues: CASSIGLRRGSEKLFF. DNA for the CDR3: TGTGCCAGTAGTATAGGCCTGAGGAGGGGAAGCGAAAAACTGTTTTTT. The variable domain in full, with the rest retrieved from reference TRBV19 and TRBJ1-4, is DGGITQSPKYLFRKEGQNVTLSCEQNLNHDAMYWYRQDPGQGLRLIYYSQIVNDFQKGDIAEGYSVSREKKESFPLTVTSAQKNPTAFYLCASSIGLRRGSEKLFFGSGTQLSVL.

J is TRBJ2-5 and V is TRBV7-9, with TRBD1 as a possible D gene (7 bases). The CDR3 consists of 16 residues. V was pared by 3 bases and J by 5 bases, with 19 bases between. CDR1 SEHNR and CDR2 FQNEAQ come from the germline V gene (reference sequence). The CDR3 DNA is TGTGCCAGCAGCTTCCCGGGGGCAGGGGGTAGGGAGACCCAGTACTTC. This encodes CASSFPGAGGRETQYF.

This chain uses TRBV5-5 with TRBJ1-1; no clear D gene. V lost 1 base and J 2 bases, leaving 6 bases between the germline ends. In germline, CDR1 is SGHKS, CDR2 YYEKEE (reference sequence). The CDR3 runs 13 residues. CDR3 in DNA: TGTGCCAGCAGCTTGATGGCCAACACTGAAGCTTTCTTT. Protein sequence: CASSLMANTEAFF.

DNA for the CDR3: TGTGCCAGCAGCTTAGTAACTGGGACTAGCGGGAGAGGGAATGAGCAGTTCTTC. Translation gives CASSLVTGTSGRGNEQFF. This sequence joins TRBV7-8 and TRBJ2-1; 14 positions match TRBD2. V gave up 1 base and J gave up 7 bases; unmatched junction bases: 9. The CDR3 runs to 18 residues. The germline V gene has CDR1 SGHVS and CDR2 FQNEAQ.

The chain links TRBV5-1 to TRBJ2-7; D possibly corresponds to TRBD1 (5 bases). Germline V gives CDR1 SGHRS, CDR2 YFSETQ. The CDR3 contains 17 residues. V dropped 4 bases and J dropped 4 bases, with 24 bases sitting between them. CDR3 in amino acids: CASSRGTGPSFQYEQYF. The CDR3 DNA follows: TGCGCCAGCAGCCGAGGAACAGGACCCTCCTTCCAATACGAGCAGTACTTC.

The CDR3 region is CASSYSTAGAGELFF. The CDR3, as DNA: TGTGCCAGCAGTTACTCGACAGCCGGAGCCGGGGAGCTGTTTTTT. The chain couples TRBV6-6 to TRBJ2-2, with D possibly matching TRBD1 (5 bases). Germline loops: CDR1 MNHNY, CDR2 SVGAGI (reference sequence). The CDR3 contains 15 residues. V lost 0 bases to trimming and J lost 6 bases, with 11 bases between them.

The V gene is TRBV4-1, the J gene TRBJ2-5; 10 bases line up with TRBD2. Germline loops: CDR1 MGHRA, CDR2 YSYEKL. There are 17 residues in the CDR3. V trimming: 4 bases; J trimming: 2 bases; junction bases outside the gene matches: 10. DNA for the CDR3: TGCGCCAGCAGCCTGGGGCAAACTAGCGGGGTGCAAGAGACCCAGTACTTC. Its translation is CASSLGQTSGVQETQYF.

This clone was seen once. The V and J genes are TRBV6-5 and TRBJ1-1; TRBD1 agrees at 7 bases. V shed 5 bases, J shed 0 bases, and the junction held 3 bases outside the gene matches. Germline assignment: CDR1 MNHEY and CDR2 SVGAGI. This CDR3 spans 14 amino acids. In DNA form, the CDR3 reads TGTGCCAGCAGTCGACAGGGCATGAACACTGAAGCTTTCTTT. This gives the protein CASSRQGMNTEAFF.

The chain employs TRBV23-1 and TRBJ2-6; maybe TRBD1 (6 bases). TRBV23-1 is given ORF status, its function remaining uncertain. The V gene lost 4 bases and the J gene lost 0 bases, with 19 bases spanning the gap. CDR3 size: 19 residues. CDR3 region: CASSLAAPKGGSGANVLTF. DNA of the CDR3: TGCGCCAGCAGTCTAGCCGCACCTAAAGGGGGCTCTGGGGCCAACGTCCTGACTTTC.

The chain recombines TRBV5-1 with TRBJ2-3; the D gene is possibly TRBD1 (6 bases). The CDR3 has 15 residues. V shed 4 bases and J shed 2 bases, with 14 bases lying between them. Germline V lookup: CDR1 SGHRS, CDR2 YFSETQ. CDR3 in amino acids: CASSADRSFTDTQYF. The CDR3, as DNA: TGCGCCAGCAGCGCAGACAGGTCCTTCACAGATACGCAGTATTTT.

This chain uses TRBV9 with TRBJ2-1; 7 nucleotides align to TRBD2. V dropped 6 bases and J dropped 2; count of bases not matched to a gene: 5. Germline V lookup: CDR1 SGDLS, CDR2 YYNGEE. The length of the CDR3 is 14 residues. The CDR3 region is CASTPSGTYNEQFF. The CDR3 DNA sequence: TGTGCCAGCACCCCTAGCGGTACCTACAATGAGCAGTTCTTC.